These T cell receptor beta chains were read from a single sample in a study of cytomegalovirus exposure and HLA in healthy donors. The table came from immunoSEQ multiplex PCR; TCRdb's copy has only in-frame clones and leaves some out. In all, the sample yields about 130,000 clones. Sequencing used PBMCs. The receptors shown here come from a man aged 35-49 years in good health and CMV-seronegative. Both conserved end residues are part of each CDR3. A D gene is named only where the DNA matches it firmly.

cdr3_aa: CASSEGAWARVQFF
cdr3_nt: TGTGCCAGCAGTGAAGGCGCTTGGGCGAGGGTCCAGTTCTTC
j_call: TRBJ2-1
d_call: .
v_call: TRBV6-1

cdr3_aa: CASSPSTIRNEQFF
cdr3_nt: TGTGCCAGCAGCCCCTCTACCATCCGCAATGAGCAGTTCTTC
j_call: TRBJ2-1
d_call: .
v_call: TRBV11-2

cdr3_aa: CASSPFAGRNQPQHF
cdr3_nt: TGTGCCAGCAGCCCATTTGCCGGGAGGAATCAGCCCCAGCATTTT
j_call: TRBJ1-5
d_call: .
v_call: TRBV9

cdr3_aa: CASSDEGGTHNEQFF
cdr3_nt: TGTGCCAGCAGTGACGAAGGAGGGACCCACAATGAGCAGTTCTTC
j_call: TRBJ2-1
d_call: .
v_call: TRBV6-4

cdr3_aa: CASRPGGGGGTDTQYF
cdr3_nt: TGTGCCAGCCGACCGGGGGGGGGCGGCGGCACAGATACGCAGTATTTT
j_call: TRBJ2-3
d_call: TRBD2
v_call: TRBV18

cdr3_aa: CASSLVLGQGSDIQYF
cdr3_nt: TGTGCCAGCAGCTTAGTTCTGGGACAGGGGTCAGACATTCAGTACTTC
j_call: TRBJ2-4
d_call: TRBD1
v_call: TRBV11-2

cdr3_aa: CASSFGQGIRYEQYF
cdr3_nt: TGTGCCAGCAGCTTTGGACAGGGGATACGCTACGAGCAGTACTTC
j_call: TRBJ2-7
d_call: TRBD1
v_call: TRBV5-6

cdr3_aa: CASSPRQAGNTIYF
cdr3_nt: TGTGCCAGCTCACCACGGCAGGCCGGAAACACCATATATTTT
j_call: TRBJ1-3
d_call: .
v_call: TRBV18

cdr3_aa: CASSADPGTGGPEAFF
cdr3_nt: TGTGCCAGCAGCGCAGACCCCGGGACAGGGGGGCCTGAAGCTTTCTTT
j_call: TRBJ1-1
d_call: TRBD1
v_call: TRBV9

cdr3_aa: CASSPTRLNQETQYF
cdr3_nt: TGTGCCAGCTCACCAACGAGACTAAACCAAGAGACCCAGTACTTC
j_call: TRBJ2-5
d_call: .
v_call: TRBV18

cdr3_aa: CASSMKLAGGFDEQFF
cdr3_nt: TGTGCCAGTAGTATGAAACTAGCGGGAGGGTTCGATGAGCAGTTCTTC
j_call: TRBJ2-1
d_call: TRBD2
v_call: TRBV19

cdr3_aa: CASSERERGNQPQHF
cdr3_nt: TGTGCCAGCAGTGAACGGGAGAGAGGCAATCAGCCCCAGCATTTT
j_call: TRBJ1-5
d_call: .
v_call: TRBV2

cdr3_aa: CASSLVGSVEQYF
cdr3_nt: TGTGCCAGCAGCTTAGTCGGGTCCGTGGAGCAGTACTTC
j_call: TRBJ2-7
d_call: .
v_call: TRBV7-9

cdr3_aa: CASSLQGENIQYF
cdr3_nt: TGTGCCAGCAGCCTGCAGGGCGAAAACATTCAGTACTTC
j_call: TRBJ2-4
d_call: .
v_call: TRBV2

cdr3_aa: CASSLVEVIETQYF
cdr3_nt: TGCGCCAGCAGCTTGGTGGAGGTCATCGAGACCCAGTACTTC
j_call: TRBJ2-5
d_call: .
v_call: TRBV5-1

cdr3_aa: CASSLSEGNSNQPQHF
cdr3_nt: TGCGCCAGCAGCTTGTCTGAGGGAAATAGCAATCAGCCCCAGCATTTT
j_call: TRBJ1-5
d_call: .
v_call: TRBV5-1

cdr3_aa: CASRGHRSYEQYF
cdr3_nt: TGTGCCAGCAGAGGACATCGCTCCTACGAGCAGTACTTC
j_call: TRBJ2-7
d_call: .
v_call: TRBV27

cdr3_aa: CASSLDFRDTQYF
cdr3_nt: TGTGCCAGCAGTCTGGACTTTCGAGATACGCAGTATTTT
j_call: TRBJ2-3
d_call: .
v_call: TRBV2

cdr3_aa: CASSLYGGSNQPQHF
cdr3_nt: TGCGCCAGCAGCTTGTATGGGGGGAGCAATCAGCCCCAGCATTTT
j_call: TRBJ1-5
d_call: .
v_call: TRBV5-1

cdr3_aa: CASSPGTTLSYNEQFF
cdr3_nt: TGCGCCAGCAGTCCCGGGACTACACTCTCCTACAATGAGCAGTTCTTC
j_call: TRBJ2-1
d_call: TRBD2
v_call: TRBV4-1

cdr3_aa: CASSQDTQGMGGYTF
cdr3_nt: TGCGCCAGCAGCCAAGATACCCAGGGCATGGGTGGCTACACCTTC
j_call: TRBJ1-2
d_call: .
v_call: TRBV4-3

cdr3_aa: CASSLSMNTEAFF
cdr3_nt: TGTGCCAGCAGCTTATCTATGAACACTGAAGCTTTCTTT
j_call: TRBJ1-1
d_call: .
v_call: TRBV7-9

cdr3_aa: CASSIQANTGELFF
cdr3_nt: TGTGCCAGTAGTATACAGGCGAACACCGGGGAGCTGTTTTTT
j_call: TRBJ2-2
d_call: .
v_call: TRBV19

cdr3_aa: CASIRDYREETQYF
cdr3_nt: TGCGCCAGCATTAGAGACTACCGAGAAGAGACCCAGTACTTC
j_call: TRBJ2-5
d_call: .
v_call: TRBV5-1

cdr3_aa: CAISGATNLWEQYF
cdr3_nt: TGTGCCATCAGTGGAGCGACTAACCTCTGGGAGCAGTACTTC
j_call: TRBJ2-7
d_call: .
v_call: TRBV10-3

cdr3_aa: CATNLGGNQPQHF
cdr3_nt: TGTGCCACGAATTTAGGGGGCAATCAGCCCCAGCATTTT
j_call: TRBJ1-5
d_call: .
v_call: TRBV6-1

cdr3_aa: CASHRADGYTF
cdr3_nt: TGTGCCAGTCACAGGGCGGATGGCTACACCTTC
j_call: TRBJ1-2
d_call: .
v_call: TRBV19

cdr3_aa: CASSLGQYNEQFF
cdr3_nt: TGTGCCAGCAGCTTAGGGCAGTACAATGAGCAGTTCTTC
j_call: TRBJ2-1
d_call: .
v_call: TRBV11-3

cdr3_aa: CASSVGTSGGTDTQYF
cdr3_nt: TGTGCCAGCAGCGTAGGGACTAGCGGGGGGACAGATACGCAGTATTTT
j_call: TRBJ2-3
d_call: TRBD2
v_call: TRBV9

cdr3_aa: CASSLDGGSYNEQFF
cdr3_nt: TGCGCCAGCAGCTTGGACGGAGGCTCCTACAATGAGCAGTTCTTC
j_call: TRBJ2-1
d_call: .
v_call: TRBV5-1

cdr3_aa: CASSPGTGNSPLHF
cdr3_nt: TGTGCCAGCAGTCCCGGGACAGGCAATTCACCCCTCCACTTT
j_call: TRBJ1-6
d_call: TRBD1
v_call: TRBV6-1

cdr3_aa: CASSGQGARNTEAFF
cdr3_nt: TGTGCCAGCAGTGGACAGGGGGCGAGAAACACTGAAGCTTTCTTT
j_call: TRBJ1-1
d_call: TRBD1
v_call: TRBV28

cdr3_aa: CASSGDTAWGYTF
cdr3_nt: TGTGCCAGCAGTGGGGACACAGCTTGGGGCTACACCTTC
j_call: TRBJ1-2
d_call: .
v_call: TRBV6-5

cdr3_aa: CASSFGLAGGGDTQYF
cdr3_nt: TGCGCCAGCAGCTTCGGACTAGCGGGAGGTGGAGATACGCAGTATTTT
j_call: TRBJ2-3
d_call: TRBD2
v_call: TRBV5-1

cdr3_aa: CASSYYFQEGEQFF
cdr3_nt: TGTGCCAGCAGCTACTATTTCCAGGAGGGTGAGCAGTTCTTC
j_call: TRBJ2-1
d_call: .
v_call: TRBV27

cdr3_aa: CAISDPRVAGEETQYF
cdr3_nt: TGTGCCATCAGTGACCCGAGGGTAGCGGGAGAGGAGACCCAGTACTTC
j_call: TRBJ2-5
d_call: TRBD2
v_call: TRBV10-3

cdr3_aa: CASSGGVGPETQYF
cdr3_nt: TGTGCCAGCAGCGGCGGGGTCGGCCCAGAGACCCAGTACTTC
j_call: TRBJ2-5
d_call: .
v_call: TRBV9

cdr3_aa: CASRPVGGRPPVQYF
cdr3_nt: TGTGCCAGCAGACCTGTCGGTGGGAGGCCCCCCGTGCAGTATTTT
j_call: TRBJ2-3
d_call: .
v_call: TRBV11-2

cdr3_aa: CASNPGTVAYEQYF
cdr3_nt: TGTGCCAGCAATCCCGGGACAGTTGCTTACGAGCAGTACTTC
j_call: TRBJ2-7
d_call: TRBD1
v_call: TRBV28

cdr3_aa: CASSSGQARYGYTF
cdr3_nt: TGTGCCAGTAGTTCCGGACAGGCTCGCTATGGCTACACCTTC
j_call: TRBJ1-2
d_call: TRBD1
v_call: TRBV19

cdr3_aa: CSVVSLESGSLNYEQYF
cdr3_nt: TGCAGCGTTGTATCCCTGGAGAGCGGGAGCCTTAACTACGAGCAGTACTTC
j_call: TRBJ2-7
d_call: TRBD2
v_call: TRBV29-1

cdr3_aa: CASSKLAHHEQFF
cdr3_nt: TGTGCCAGCAGCAAGCTAGCGCACCATGAGCAGTTCTTC
j_call: TRBJ2-1
d_call: .
v_call: TRBV11-3

cdr3_aa: CAWSSVSNYGYTF
cdr3_nt: TGTGCCTGGAGTTCGGTCTCGAACTATGGCTACACCTTC
j_call: TRBJ1-2
d_call: .
v_call: TRBV30

cdr3_aa: CASSLEGSGPLGETQYF
cdr3_nt: TGTGCCAGCAGCTTAGAAGGTAGCGGGCCACTGGGGGAGACCCAGTACTTC
j_call: TRBJ2-5
d_call: TRBD2
v_call: TRBV11-3

cdr3_aa: CASSLWQGARETQYF
cdr3_nt: TGCGCCAGCAGCTTGTGGCAGGGGGCAAGAGAGACCCAGTACTTC
j_call: TRBJ2-5
d_call: TRBD1
v_call: TRBV5-1

cdr3_aa: CASSADRGGNQPQHF
cdr3_nt: TGTGCCAGCAGTGCGGACAGGGGTGGAAATCAGCCCCAGCATTTT
j_call: TRBJ1-5
d_call: TRBD1
v_call: TRBV2

cdr3_aa: CATSRVRDSGSPLHF
cdr3_nt: TGTGCCACCAGCAGAGTGCGGGATTCGGGTTCACCCCTCCACTTT
j_call: TRBJ1-6
d_call: .
v_call: TRBV15

cdr3_aa: CASSLAPTNSYEQYF
cdr3_nt: TGCGCCAGCAGCTTGGCCCCGACAAACTCCTACGAGCAGTACTTC
j_call: TRBJ2-7
d_call: .
v_call: TRBV5-1

cdr3_aa: CAWSPLATAGEQYF
cdr3_nt: TGTGCCTGGAGTCCCCTAGCCACGGCGGGGGAGCAGTACTTC
j_call: TRBJ2-7
d_call: .
v_call: TRBV30

cdr3_aa: CASTGASEAFF
cdr3_nt: TGTGCCTCGACAGGGGCTAGTGAAGCTTTCTTT
j_call: TRBJ1-1
d_call: TRBD1
v_call: TRBV28

cdr3_aa: CATSTDRGSETQYF
cdr3_nt: TGTGCCACCAGCACGGACAGGGGTTCGGAGACCCAGTACTTC
j_call: TRBJ2-5
d_call: TRBD1
v_call: TRBV15

cdr3_aa: CASSSLRGRPETQYF
cdr3_nt: TGTGCCAGCAGCTCCCTCAGAGGGAGACCAGAGACCCAGTACTTC
j_call: TRBJ2-5
d_call: .
v_call: TRBV11-2

cdr3_aa: CASSLARQGATEAFF
cdr3_nt: TGTGCCAGCAGCTTAGCGAGGCAGGGGGCCACTGAAGCTTTCTTT
j_call: TRBJ1-1
d_call: TRBD1
v_call: TRBV7-9